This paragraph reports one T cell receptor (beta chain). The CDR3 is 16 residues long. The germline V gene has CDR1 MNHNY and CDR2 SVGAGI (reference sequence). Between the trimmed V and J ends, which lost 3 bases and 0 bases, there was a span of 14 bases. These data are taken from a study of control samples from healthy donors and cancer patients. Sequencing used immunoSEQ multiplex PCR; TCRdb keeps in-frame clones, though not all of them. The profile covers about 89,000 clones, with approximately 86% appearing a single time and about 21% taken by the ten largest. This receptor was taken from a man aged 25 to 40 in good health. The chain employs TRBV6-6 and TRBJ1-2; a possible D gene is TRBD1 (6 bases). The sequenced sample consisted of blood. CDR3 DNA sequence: TGTGCCAGCAGTTATGGCCGGACAGCAACTAACTATGGCTACACCTTC. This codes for CASSYGRTATNYGYTF.